What follows are 6 T cell receptor beta chains derived from one specimen sequenced in a study of blood T cells in healthy people across ages. A second roughly 6 to 11 cycle PCR used barcoded and J-beta primers. MiXCR was run by TCRdb on the 5' RACE reads, yielding one entry per CDR3 protein. The sample holds 650,000 to 1,000,000 distinct CDR3 sequences, about 36% seen once. The specimen was blood. The receptors stem from a young man in good health.

In this sample, this clonotype turned up once. The rearrangement links TRBV12-3 or TRBV12-4 to TRBJ2-1; 9 nucleotides match TRBD1. The CDR3 loop spans 16 amino acids. V gave up 5 bases and J gave up 10 bases; unmatched junction bases: 15. The CDR3 sequence: CASSARRGQGTYEQFF. CDR3 coding DNA: TGTGCCAGCAGTGCGCGGCGGGGACAGGGTACCTACGAGCAGTTCTTC.

This chain connects TRBV4-2 to TRBJ2-2; D may match TRBD1 or TRBD2 (5 bases each). V lost 5 bases, J lost 1 base, and 11 bases lay in between. This CDR3 has 15 residues. CDR1 LGHNA and CDR2 YNFKEQ come from the germline V gene. CDR3 in DNA: TGTGCCAGCAGCACCGGGACGGGGAACACCGGGGAGCTGTTTTTT. Protein: CASSTGTGNTGELFF.

This sequence joins TRBV20-1 and TRBJ2-7; TRBD2 matches 7 bases. The CDR3 has 14 residues. From germline, CDR1 is DFQATT and CDR2 SNEGSKA (reference sequence). The J segment lost 5 bases and the V segment lost 5 bases, leaving 12 bases of the junction unmatched. CDR3 sequence reads: CSAGASGEMNEQYF. In nucleotides, the CDR3 is TGCAGTGCTGGGGCCAGCGGGGAAATGAACGAGCAGTACTTC.

J is TRBJ2-1 and V is TRBV7-9, with TRBD2 matching over 7 bases. V lost 5 bases, J lost 4 bases, and 8 bases stayed unmatched. The CDR3 has 15 residues. Germline CDR1 SEHNR, CDR2 FQNEAQ (reference sequence). The CDR3 spells CASSELATPYNEQFF. The CDR3 coding sequence is TGTGCCAGCAGCGAACTAGCGACGCCTTACAATGAGCAGTTCTTC.

This chain joins TRBV6-1 and TRBJ1-2; D is undetermined. The V and J ends lost 1 base and 12 bases respectively, with 21 bases between them. The CDR3 is 15 amino acids. Germline V gives CDR1 MNHNS, CDR2 SASEGT. The CDR3 spells CASSEVRTREGGHTF. As DNA, the CDR3 is TGTGCCAGCAGTGAAGTAAGAACCCGGGAGGGAGGCCACACCTTC.

This sequence joins TRBV15 and TRBJ2-3; D not certain. The CDR3 covers 16 residues. Germline V CDR1 and CDR2: LNHNV, YYDKDF (reference sequence). Trimming cost V 1 base and J 0 bases, with 11 bases left between them. In DNA form, the CDR3 reads TGTGCCACCAGCAGAGTGGGCAGAACTAGCACAGATACGCAGTATTTT. Its translation: CATSRVGRTSTDTQYF.